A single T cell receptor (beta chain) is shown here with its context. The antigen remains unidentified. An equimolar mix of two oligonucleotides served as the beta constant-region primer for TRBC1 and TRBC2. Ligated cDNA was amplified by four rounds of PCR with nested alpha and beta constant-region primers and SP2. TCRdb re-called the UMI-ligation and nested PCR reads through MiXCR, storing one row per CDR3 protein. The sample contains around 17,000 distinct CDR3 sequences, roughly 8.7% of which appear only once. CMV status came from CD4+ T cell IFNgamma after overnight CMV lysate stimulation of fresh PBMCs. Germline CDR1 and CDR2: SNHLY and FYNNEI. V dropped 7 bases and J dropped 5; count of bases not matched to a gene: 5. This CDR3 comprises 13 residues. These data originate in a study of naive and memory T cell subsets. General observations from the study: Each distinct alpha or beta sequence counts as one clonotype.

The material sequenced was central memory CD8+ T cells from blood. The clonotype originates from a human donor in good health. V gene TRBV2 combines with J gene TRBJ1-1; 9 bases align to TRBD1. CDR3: CASIRTGVTEAFF. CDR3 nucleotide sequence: TGTGCCAGCATCCGGACAGGGGTGACTGAAGCTTTCTTT.